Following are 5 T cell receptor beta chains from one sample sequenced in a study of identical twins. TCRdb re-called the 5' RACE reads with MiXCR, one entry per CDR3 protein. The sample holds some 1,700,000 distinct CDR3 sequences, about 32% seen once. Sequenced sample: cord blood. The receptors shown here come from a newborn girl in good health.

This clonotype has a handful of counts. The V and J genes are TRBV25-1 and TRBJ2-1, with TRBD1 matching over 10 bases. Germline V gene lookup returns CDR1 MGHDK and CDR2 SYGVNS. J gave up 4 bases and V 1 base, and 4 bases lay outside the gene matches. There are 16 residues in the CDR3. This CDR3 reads CASSESRTGGYNEQFF. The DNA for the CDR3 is TGTGCCAGCAGTGAATCTCGGACAGGGGGATACAATGAGCAGTTCTTC. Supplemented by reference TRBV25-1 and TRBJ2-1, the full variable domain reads EADIYQTPRYLVIGTGKKITLECSQTMGHDKMYWYQQDPGMELHLIHYSYGVNSTEKGDLSSESTVSRIRTEHFPLTLESARPSHTSQYLCASSESRTGGYNEQFFGPGTRLTVL.

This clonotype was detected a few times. In DNA, the CDR3 is TGTGCCGGACAGGGTACTGCCTACGAGCAGTACTTC. This codes for CAGQGTAYEQYF. V is TRBV2 and J is TRBJ2-7; 8 bases match TRBD1. V lost 11 bases, J lost 2 bases, and 5 bases stayed unmatched. Germline CDR1 and CDR2: SNHLY and FYNNEI. The CDR3 sequence is 12 residues long.

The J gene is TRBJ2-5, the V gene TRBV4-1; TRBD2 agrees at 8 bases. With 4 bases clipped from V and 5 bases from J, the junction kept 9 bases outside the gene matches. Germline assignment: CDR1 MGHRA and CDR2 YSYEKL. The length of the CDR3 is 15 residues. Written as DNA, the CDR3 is TGCGCCAGCAGCCTAAGGACTAGCTCCCAGGAGACCCAGTACTTC. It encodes CASSLRTSSQETQYF.

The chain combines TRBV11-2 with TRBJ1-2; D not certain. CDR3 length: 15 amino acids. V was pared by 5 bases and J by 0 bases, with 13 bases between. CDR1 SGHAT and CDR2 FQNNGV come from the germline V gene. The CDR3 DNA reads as TGTGCCAGCAGCCCTGTGAGGGATTCTAACTATGGCTACACCTTC. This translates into CASSPVRDSNYGYTF.

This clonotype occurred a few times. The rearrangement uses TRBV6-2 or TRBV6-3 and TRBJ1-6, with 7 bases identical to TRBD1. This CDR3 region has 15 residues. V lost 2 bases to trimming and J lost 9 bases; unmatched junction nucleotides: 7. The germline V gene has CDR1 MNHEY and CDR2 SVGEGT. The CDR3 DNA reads TGTGCCAGCAGTTACCCTACTCGACAGGGTTCACCCCTCCACTTT. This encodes CASSYPTRQGSPLHF.